Each of the 23 T cell receptor beta chains below was sequenced from the same sample in a study of tumor-infiltrating lymphocytes in primary liver carcinoma. Using a constant-region primer together with ProtoScript II reverse transcriptase, TCR beta cDNA was made from about 500 ng of total RNA. Slightly modified ARM-PCR with three nested multiplex PCR rounds yielded TCR beta libraries. The two initial PCR rounds, approximately 10 cycles each, used TRBV1-TRBV30 forward and C-beta reverse primers. TCRdb processed the multiplex PCR reads anew with MiXCR; each CDR3 protein has one entry. The data hold fewer than 350,000 distinct CDR3 sequences, with approximately 65% observed a single time. Out of unsorted whole blood came the blood RNA, and germline DNA was extracted as well. Sequencing was performed on peripheral blood. The receptors originated from a man between 40 and 49 years old with primary liver carcinoma and hepatitis B virus infection.

As regards this clonotype: Being one base from a much bigger clone, this may be a read error. The rearrangement links TRBV4-3 to TRBJ1-1; D is uncertain. The CDR3 totals 16 residues. The germline gives CDR1 LGHNA, CDR2 YSLEER. CDR3 in DNA: TGCACCAGCAGCCAAGGTCGGCAACAGCTGAACACTGAAGCTTTCTTT. Translation: CTSSQGRQQLNTEAFF.

About this clonotype itself: Because the CDR3 is missing its conserved closing phenylalanine or tryptophan, this is likely a read error. The rearrangement joins TRBV6-2 or TRBV6-3 to TRBJ2-2; possible D gene TRBD2, 6 bases. V was clipped by 0 bases and J by 2 bases, with 10 bases between them. The germline gives CDR1 MNHEY, CDR2 SVGEGT. There are 16 residues in the CDR3. The CDR3 sequence is CASSYSPGLNTGELFL. The CDR3 region has the DNA TGTGCCAGCAGTTACTCGCCGGGACTTAACACCGGGGAGCTGTTTCTT.

This clonotype came up once. The rearrangement links TRBV11-3 to TRBJ2-1; D perhaps matches TRBD2 (5 bases). Germline values: CDR1 SGHNT, CDR2 YENEEA. CDR3 length: 19 amino acids. Trimming left V 7 bases short and J 0 bases short, with 25 bases between. The CDR3 nucleotides are TGTGCCAGCATAGGTGGACTGGCGGGTCCTATCAACTCCTACAATGAGCAGTTCTTC. Translating it yields CASIGGLAGPINSYNEQFF. Supplemented by reference TRBV11-3 and TRBJ2-1, the full variable domain reads EAGVVQSPRYKIIEKKQPVAFWCNPISGHNTLYWYLQNLGQGPELLIRYENEEAVDDSQLPKDRFSAERLKGVDSTLKIQPAELGDSAVYLCASIGGLAGPINSYNEQFFGPGTRLTVL.

For this clonotype: A much larger clone lies a single base off, so this may be a read error. The chain links TRBV6-1 to TRBJ1-5, with 7 bases aligning to TRBD1. CDR1 and CDR2 (germline): MNHNS, SASEGT. This CDR3 comprises 16 residues. CDR3 bases: TGTACCAGCAGTGAAAAAGGGCAGGGGGAGCATCAGCCCCAGCATTTT. This encodes CTSSEKGQGEHQPQHF.

The sample holds one count of this clonotype. A single base separates this from a much larger clone, so it may be a read error. V usage is TRBV4-2 and J usage is TRBJ2-1; tentative D call: TRBD2 (5 bases). Germline CDR1 is LGHNA and CDR2 is YNFKEQ. V was shortened by 2 bases and J by 5 bases, with 13 bases between the two germline ends. CDR3 length: 15 amino acids. The CDR3 DNA follows: TGTGCCAGCAGCCAAAAGAAGCGGATCCACAATGAGCAGTTCTTC. It encodes CASSQKKRIHNEQFF.

As to this clonotype: The junction and the germline gene differ at one end; a read error may be behind it. The gene calls are TRBV11-2 and TRBJ2-1, with D tentatively TRBD1 or TRBD2 (5 bases each). Germline V gene sequence: CDR1 SGHAT, CDR2 FQNNGV. The CDR3 runs to 15 residues. The CDR3 coding sequence is TGTGCCAGCAGCTTAGAGGGGGAACAGTACATTGAGCAGCTCTTC. Protein product: CASSLEGEQYIEQLF.

To note about this clonotype: This clone may be a read error of a much larger clone one base away. The chain recombines TRBV5-5 with TRBJ1-2; no reliable D call. The CDR3 totals 15 residues. CDR1 and CDR2 from the germline V gene are SGHKS and YYEKEE (reference sequence). The CDR3 DNA sequence: TGTGCCAGCAGCTTGGCCAACCAGGCTAACTATCGCTACACCTTC. Translating gives CASSLANQANYRYTF. The variable domain in full, completed from reference TRBV5-5 and TRBJ1-2, reads DAGVTQSPTHLIKTRGQQVTLRCSPISGHKSVSWYQQVLGQGPQFIFQYYEKEERGRGNFPDRFSARQFPNYSSELNVNALLLGDSALYLCASSLANQANYRYTFGSGTRLTVV.

Concerning this clonotype itself: The junction does not match germline at one end; this may be a read error. This sequence joins TRBV28 and TRBJ2-1, with 11 bases lining up with TRBD1. CDR1 is MDHEN and CDR2 is SYDVKM in the germline V gene. The CDR3 contains 16 residues. The CDR3, as DNA: TGTGCCAGCAGTTTATGGGTGCGGGACAGGGGGAATGAGCACTTCTTC. Translating it yields CASSLWVRDRGNEHFF.

This clonotype was counted at least ten times. The chain recombines TRBV29-1 with TRBJ1-2, with D possibly being TRBD1 (6 bases). Trimming stripped 3 bases from V and 7 bases from J, with 18 bases between. The length of the CDR3 is 14 residues. Germline loops: CDR1 SQVTM, CDR2 ANQGSEA. The CDR3 DNA reads as TGCAGCGTTGAGGGTCCCTCCAGGGGCTCTGGCTACACCTTC. Translation gives CSVEGPSRGSGYTF.

Points on this clonotype: The CDR3 ends on some other residue instead of the conserved phenylalanine or tryptophan, so this is likely a read error. The chain uses TRBV14 and TRBJ1-5; no reliable D call. V was shortened by 2 bases and J by 0 bases, with 2 bases between the two germline ends. This CDR3 has 13 amino acids. In germline, CDR1 is SGHDN, CDR2 FVKESK. CDR3 region: CASSQYSNQPQHL. The CDR3 DNA sequence: TGTGCCAGCAGCCAATATAGCAATCAGCCCCAGCATCTT.

V is TRBV7-9 and J is TRBJ1-2; D uncertain. The CDR3 has 11 residues. Germline loops: CDR1 SEHNR, CDR2 FQNEAQ (reference sequence). Between the trimmed V and J ends, which lost 5 bases and 7 bases, there was a span of 8 bases. The CDR3 protein is CASSIDFGYTF. As DNA, the CDR3 is TGTGCCAGCAGCATCGACTTTGGCTACACCTTC.

The chain uses TRBV14 and TRBJ1-6; D is uncertain. V lost 6 bases and J 0 bases, leaving 12 bases between the germline ends. This CDR3 has 16 amino acids. The V gene's germline CDR1 is SGHDN and CDR2 FVKESK. CDR3 bases: TGTGCCAGCAGAGGAACGGGAAGCTCCTATAATTCACCCCTCCACTTT. Translation gives CASRGTGSSYNSPLHF.

V and J are TRBV5-1 and TRBJ2-3; 9 bases match TRBD1. The CDR3 consists of 14 residues. CDR1 SGHRS and CDR2 YFSETQ come from the germline V gene. Trimming cost V 6 bases and J 6 bases; bases outside gene matches: 8. The CDR3, as DNA: TGCGCCAGCACCCGTACAGGGGGCGGTGATACGCAGTATTTT. Translation gives CASTRTGGGDTQYF.

The CDR3 protein is CASSVSRGETQYF. Written as DNA, the CDR3 is TGCGCCAGCAGCGTCTCTAGGGGAGAGACCCAGTACTTC. The chain carries TRBV5-1 and TRBJ2-5, with D perhaps matching TRBD1 (5 bases). V shed 4 bases and J shed 4 bases, with 11 bases lying between them. This CDR3 has 13 amino acids. Germline CDR1 SGHRS, CDR2 YFSETQ.

In the case of this clonotype: A read error may produce the germline difference seen at one junction end. The gene calls are TRBV4-3 and TRBJ2-7, with a weak D call TRBD1 (6 bases). Germline CDR1 and CDR2: LGHNA and YSLEER. The CDR3 extends over 18 amino acids. DNA of the CDR3: TGCGCCAGCAGCCGAGAGGGTGGGGGCCTGCTCCTACCCTACGAGCAATACTTC. It yields the protein CASSREGGGLLLPYEQYF.

This clonotype has more than one count but fewer than ten. The J gene is TRBJ2-1, the V gene TRBV6-5; 8 bases are shared with TRBD1. CDR3 size: 17 residues. V trimming: 5 bases; J trimming: 1 base; junction bases outside the gene matches: 10. The germline V gene encodes CDR1 MNHEY and CDR2 SVGAGI. The CDR3 bases are TGTGCCAGCAGTCGACCAGGGGGCACTGAGTCCTACAATGAGCAGTTCTTC. Translation gives CASSRPGGTESYNEQFF.

Comments on this clonotype: This sequence may be a read error, since a much larger clone differs from it by one base. The V gene is TRBV29-1, the J gene TRBJ1-1, with D maybe TRBD1 (5 bases). CDR1 and CDR2 (germline): SQVTM, ANQGSEA. This CDR3 contains 12 residues. This CDR3 is CSGAQQGTEASF. CDR3 DNA: TGCAGCGGAGCACAGCAGGGCACTGAAGCTTCCTTT.

This clonotype was seen more than once but under ten times. The gene calls are TRBV10-3 and TRBJ2-2; 7 bases align to TRBD1. This CDR3 contains 16 residues. J gave up 5 bases and V 5 bases, and 11 bases lay outside the gene matches. Germline assignment: CDR1 ENHRY and CDR2 SYGVKD. CDR3 DNA: TGTGCCATCAGTCCTTATACCACCAGGGGGACCGGGGAGCTGTTTTTT. Translated, it gives CAISPYTTRGTGELFF.

This chain uses TRBV5-1 with TRBJ2-7, with 9 bases that match TRBD2. The germline gives CDR1 SGHRS, CDR2 YFSETQ. The CDR3 covers 16 residues. Trimming took 2 bases from V and 2 from J; bases not matched to a gene: 8. CDR3 sequence (DNA): TGCGCCAGCAGCTTAGAATCTAGCGGGATAGCCTACGAGCAGTACTTC. It encodes CASSLESSGIAYEQYF.

This chain links TRBV28 with TRBJ1-1; D is perhaps TRBD1 (6 bases). V gave up 1 base and J gave up 5 bases, with 8 bases separating them. The CDR3 totals 13 residues. Germline V lookup: CDR1 MDHEN, CDR2 SYDVKM. The CDR3 spells CASSLSGVTEAFF. The CDR3 coding sequence is TGTGCCAGCAGTTTATCAGGGGTTACTGAAGCTTTCTTT.

The chain has TRBV4-1 and TRBJ2-3, with TRBD2 matching 8 bases. V lost 0 bases to trimming and J lost 2 bases; unmatched junction nucleotides: 10. The CDR3 is 18 amino acids. Germline CDR1 is MGHRA and CDR2 is YSYEKL. The CDR3 sequence is CASSQEVVDSGDTDTQYF. Written as DNA, the CDR3 is TGCGCCAGCAGCCAAGAGGTGGTTGATAGCGGGGACACAGATACGCAGTATTTT.

This clonotype was counted ten times or more. The J gene is TRBJ1-1, the V gene TRBV29-1, with D maybe TRBD1 (5 bases). Between the trimmed V and J ends, which lost 5 bases and 6 bases, there was a span of 16 bases. The CDR3 has 13 amino acids. Germline CDR1 reads SQVTM; CDR2 reads ANQGSEA. In DNA form, the CDR3 reads TGCAGCGTTTTTAGTCTGGGGGGGGCTGAAGCTTTCTTT. It encodes CSVFSLGGAEAFF.

The chain's CDR3 is CASNHRGARGYGYTF. The CDR3 coding sequence is TGTGCCAGCAACCACCGAGGGGCGCGGGGCTATGGCTACACCTTC. The chain employs TRBV14 and TRBJ1-2; D is possibly TRBD1 (5 bases). The V end was cut by 7 bases, the J end by 4 bases, with 19 bases between. Germline lookup yields CDR1 SGHDN and CDR2 FVKESK. The CDR3 sequence is 15 residues long.